The entry below gives a single T cell receptor beta chain sequence along with its context. Investigators isolated RNA and reverse transcribed it into cDNA to act as the sequencing template. Repertoires were generated with immunoSEQ multiplex PCR, while TCRdb's copy carries only in-frame clones and drops some. The sample holds fewer than 250,000 clones; 30% to 40% are singletons and the top ten take almost 0.5%. These data are taken from a study of CD8+ T cells in alopecia areata. Study in general: Scoring treated patients' severity relied on the percentage of scalp area affected.

Treatment given: oral pan-JAK inhibitor, 5-10 mg twice daily. Sampling of alopecia areata patients yielded lesional scalp punch biopsies as well as peripheral blood. This sequence was found in a human donor with alopecia areata. Material: CD4+ T cells sorted from blood, obtained at roughly week 30, from a patient treated with tofacitinib.

The CDR3 bases are TGTGCCAGCAGCATACAGGGGACCAACTATGGCTACACCTTC. Amino acids: CASSIQGTNYGYTF. The chain recombines TRBV5-4 with TRBJ1-2; 7 bases align to TRBD1. Per germline, CDR1 SGHNT and CDR2 YYREEE (reference sequence). With V trimmed by 4 bases and J by 2 bases, 5 bases remained unmatched. The CDR3 is 14 amino acids.